This T cell receptor beta chain was captured by sequencing in a study of OX40 agonist ivuxolimab in advanced cancers. The method was immunoSEQ multiplex PCR; TCRdb's version includes in-frame clones alone and lacks a portion of them. The sample carries some 15,000 clones, roughly 78% recorded once. Source: CD4+ or CD8+ T cells sorted from blood, taken in a trial of the OX40 agonist ivuxolimab. The receptor comes from an adult with an advanced solid tumor such as melanoma, head and neck, liver or kidney cancer.

In nucleotides, the CDR3 is TGTGCCAGCAGCACTTCGACAGTCTACAATGAGCAGTTCTTC. It translates to CASSTSTVYNEQFF. This rearrangement joins TRBV9 to TRBJ2-1; D possibly corresponds to TRBD1 (5 bases). There are 14 residues in the CDR3. Germline V lookup: CDR1 SGDLS, CDR2 YYNGEE. Trimming took off 4 bases at V and 3 bases at J, with 11 bases between the two ends.